This passage covers 16 T cell receptor beta chains from one sample sequenced in a study of cytomegalovirus exposure and HLA in healthy donors. This PCR relied on a set of 60 Vbeta primers and 13 Jbeta primers. The method was immunoSEQ multiplex PCR; TCRdb's version includes in-frame clones alone and lacks a portion of them. Recorded for this sample: 100,000 to 150,000 clones. The source material was PBMCs. Receptors originate from a man aged 35-49 years in good health and CMV-seronegative.

The genes are TRBV5-6 and TRBJ2-7; 11 bases map to TRBD2. V lost 3 bases, J lost 0 bases, and 5 bases stayed unmatched. Germline V gene data show CDR1 as SGHDT and CDR2 as YYEEEE. The CDR3 is 16 amino acids. The CDR3 nucleotides read TGTGCCAGCAGCTGGGGACTAGCGGCCAGCTCCTACGAGCAGTACTTC. Translation: CASSWGLAASSYEQYF.

The CDR3 spells CASSWRTGQGAGNTIYF. The DNA for the CDR3 is TGCGCCAGCAGCTGGAGGACGGGACAGGGGGCTGGAAACACCATATATTTT. J is TRBJ1-3 and V is TRBV5-1; TRBD1 matches at 11 bases. V lost 3 bases to trimming and J lost 2 bases; unmatched junction nucleotides: 7. This CDR3 has 17 amino acids. Germline assignment: CDR1 SGHRS and CDR2 YFSETQ.

V and J are TRBV10-3 and TRBJ2-3; D might be TRBD2 (5 bases). This CDR3 spans 15 amino acids. CDR1 and CDR2 from the germline V gene are ENHRY and SYGVKD. V was clipped by 6 bases and J by 1 base, with 14 bases between them. DNA for the CDR3: TGTGCCATCAGGCCCCCGGAGGCGGGCACAGATACGCAGTATTTT. Its translation: CAIRPPEAGTDTQYF.

The V call is TRBV7-8, the J call TRBJ2-3, with a possible D match to TRBD2 (6 bases). Trimming cost V 4 bases and J 0 bases, with 14 bases left between them. The CDR3 sequence is 16 residues long. Germline assignment: CDR1 SGHVS and CDR2 FQNEAQ. The CDR3 coding sequence is TGTGCCAGCAGCTCCTCTAGCGTCCAAAGCACAGATACGCAGTATTTT. Translating gives CASSSSSVQSTDTQYF.

The chain employs TRBV7-8 and TRBJ1-2; 7 bases map to TRBD1. This CDR3 spans 17 amino acids. The germline V gene has CDR1 SGHVS and CDR2 FQNEAQ. With 7 bases clipped from V and 0 bases from J, the junction kept 14 bases outside the gene matches. The CDR3, as DNA: TGTGCCAGCACCTTGGGGGCCGGGACAGCAGCTAACTATGGCTACACCTTC. It is translated as CASTLGAGTAANYGYTF. Full variable domain (missing parts from reference TRBV7-8 and TRBJ1-2): GAGVSQSPRYKVAKRGQDVALRCDPISGHVSLFWYQQALGQGPEFLTYFQNEAQLDKSGLPSDRFFAERPEGSVSTLKIQRTQQEDSAVYLCASTLGAGTAANYGYTFGSGTRLTVV.

The V gene is TRBV21-1, the J gene TRBJ2-3; TRBD2, the table's D call, lacks a check against the DNA. TRBV21-1 is a listed pseudogene. The CDR3 has 14 amino acids. CDR3 region: CASTLSGSADTQYF. CDR3 nucleotide sequence: TGTGCCAGCACCCTAAGCGGGAGCGCAGATACGCAGTATTTT.

The chain is built from TRBV6-5 and TRBJ1-2, with D maybe TRBD1 (6 bases). The CDR3 length is 15 residues. V lost 10 bases and J lost 8, with 26 bases in between. Germline values: CDR1 MNHEY, CDR2 SVGAGI. The CDR3 loop is CATRTPTPTGSGYTF. The CDR3 nucleotides read TGTGCCACGCGAACCCCAACTCCGACAGGATCGGGCTACACCTTC.

The chain uses TRBV6-6 and TRBJ2-7; 7 positions agree with TRBD2. J gave up 3 bases and V 6 bases, and 11 bases lay outside the gene matches. The length of the CDR3 is 15 residues. Germline assignment: CDR1 MNHNY and CDR2 SVGAGI (reference sequence). The CDR3 reads CASSFLAGAYYEQYF. CDR3 DNA: TGTGCCAGCAGCTTCTTGGCGGGAGCTTACTACGAGCAGTACTTC.

V gene TRBV9 combines with J gene TRBJ2-7, with 9 positions matching TRBD2. Germline V gene sequence: CDR1 SGDLS, CDR2 YYNGEE. V gave up 3 bases and J gave up 7 bases; unmatched junction bases: 8. This CDR3 is 14 amino acids long. CDR3 loop: CASSARGTSREQYF. CDR3 DNA: TGTGCCAGCAGCGCCCGCGGGACTAGCAGGGAGCAGTACTTC.

The gene calls are TRBV11-3 and TRBJ1-3, with 10 bases aligning to TRBD1. Germline CDR1 is SGHNT and CDR2 is YENEEA. The V segment lost 6 bases and the J segment 0 bases; nucleotides outside the gene matches: 5. The CDR3 is 16 residues long. The CDR3 bases are TGTGCCAGCAGTTCGGACAGGGGGTTCTCTGGAAACACCATATATTTT. Protein product: CASSSDRGFSGNTIYF.

The J gene is TRBJ2-5, the V gene TRBV6-4; 7 bases fit TRBD2. Germline trimming cut 5 bases from V and 2 bases from J; bases unmatched to any gene: 17. The CDR3 is 18 amino acids. Looked up from germline, CDR1 is MRHNA and CDR2 is SNTAGT. The DNA for the CDR3 is TGTGCCAGCAGTTACCTCTTCGGGGTAGCGGGCTTACAAGAGACCCAGTACTTC. Translated: CASSYLFGVAGLQETQYF.

This chain links TRBV4-1 with TRBJ2-7; 7 nucleotides align to TRBD2. There are 16 residues in the CDR3. Germline V gives CDR1 MGHRA, CDR2 YSYEKL. Unmatched junction bases numbered 14, after V lost 3 bases and J lost 6 bases. DNA for the CDR3: TGCGCCAGCAGCCACCCGGGACTACCCACCTCCCTCGAGCAGTACTTC. It encodes CASSHPGLPTSLEQYF.

V gene TRBV2 combines with J gene TRBJ2-4; TRBD1 might be the D (5 bases). The CDR3 consists of 13 residues. Trimming shortened V by 3 bases and J by 9 bases, and 12 bases separated the two germline ends. The germline CDR1 and CDR2 sequences are SNHLY and FYNNEI. Here the CDR3 reads CASSEGPASIQYF. DNA of the CDR3: TGTGCCAGCAGTGAGGGGCCGGCAAGCATTCAGTACTTC.

About this clone: Distinct nucleotide sequences in the sample also encode this CDR3. V is TRBV5-6 and J is TRBJ2-7; 8 bases map to TRBD1. Germline-derived CDR1 and CDR2 are SGHDT and YYEEEE. V trimming: 1 base; J trimming: 2 bases; junction bases outside the gene matches: 2. CDR3 length equals 14 residues. In DNA, the CDR3 is TGTGCCAGCAGCTTGACAGGGGGAACCTACGAGCAGTACTTC. Translating gives CASSLTGGTYEQYF.

The chain carries TRBV9 and TRBJ2-7, with TRBD1 as a possible D gene (6 bases). The ends were cut back, 3 bases at V and 2 bases at J, with 15 bases in the middle. The CDR3 consists of 15 residues. Germline V gene sequence: CDR1 SGDLS, CDR2 YYNGEE. Here the CDR3 reads CASSEGVHGAYEQYF. CDR3 bases: TGTGCCAGCAGCGAGGGGGTACACGGGGCCTACGAGCAGTACTTC.

The rearrangement uses TRBV29-1 and TRBJ2-5, with D perhaps matching TRBD1 (6 bases). The CDR3 extends over 12 amino acids. V shed 5 bases and J shed 2 bases, with 9 bases lying between them. CDR1 SQVTM and CDR2 ANQGSEA come from the germline V gene. The DNA for the CDR3 is TGCAGCGTTTGGACAGTTCAAGAGACCCAGTACTTC. It translates to CSVWTVQETQYF.